This is a list of T cell receptor beta chains from one sample in a study of blood T cell repertoires in COVID-19. Measured with immunoSEQ multiplex PCR; TCRdb has only the in-frame clones, and not every one. The sample records fewer than 300,000 clones, approximately 91% being singletons. What was sequenced was peripheral blood. These receptors all come from a person under 30 with COVID-19, enrolled during active disease. Both conserved end residues are part of each CDR3. The D gene is left open where the match is weak. Size is stated for part of the rows, as once, few or many counts, or as a class when the clone is expanded.

>TRBV11-2|NA|10|TRBJ1-1|NA
CASIPTEAFF
TGTGCCAGCATCCCAACTGAAGCTTTCTTT
>TRBV2|NA|12|TRBJ2-3|NA
CASMTRTDTQYF
TGTGCCAGCATGACACGCACAGATACGCAGTATTTT
>TRBV2|TRBD1|12|TRBJ2-5|once
CASSPGGETQYF
TGTGCCAGCAGTCCAGGGGGAGAGACCCAGTACTTC
>TRBV6-5|NA|11|TRBJ1-1|NA
CASRKGPEAFF
TGTGCCAGCAGGAAGGGGCCTGAAGCTTTCTTT
>TRBV5-1|NA|15|TRBJ2-7|NA
CASSPNPGQSEEQYF
TGCGCCAGCAGTCCGAATCCGGGACAATCGGAAGAGCAGTACTTC
>TRBV4-1|TRBD1|16|TRBJ2-7|NA
CASSQGPGQGMDEQYF
TGCGCCAGCAGCCAGGGTCCGGGACAGGGAATGGACGAGCAGTACTTC
>TRBV7-9|TRBD2|19|TRBJ2-3|NA
CASSSAGTSGRASTDTQYF
TGTGCCAGCAGCTCAGCCGGGACTAGCGGGAGGGCCAGCACAGATACGCAGTATTTT
>TRBV7-2|NA|11|TRBJ2-1|NA
CASSQGGEQFF
TGTGCCAGCAGCCAAGGGGGTGAGCAGTTCTTC
>TRBV24-1|NA|15|TRBJ2-7|NA
CATSDSGGPNDEQYF
TGTGCCACCAGTGATTCCGGGGGGCCCAATGACGAGCAGTACTTC
>TRBV5-5|TRBD1|17|TRBJ1-6|NA
CASSPRQGSSYNSPLHF
TGTGCCAGCAGCCCCCGACAGGGTAGTTCCTATAATTCACCCCTCCACTTT
>TRBV19|NA|15|TRBJ1-5|NA
CASNNRDNSNQPQHF
TGTGCCAGTAATAATCGGGACAATAGCAATCAGCCCCAGCATTTT
>TRBV9|NA|15|TRBJ2-7|NA
CASSVAETGTYEQYF
TGTGCCAGCAGCGTGGCAGAGACAGGTACCTACGAGCAGTACTTC
>TRBV5-1|NA|15|TRBJ2-7|NA
CASSFGLASSYEQYF
TGCGCCAGCAGCTTTGGCCTTGCCAGCTCCTACGAGCAGTACTTC
>TRBV7-6|TRBD2|15|TRBJ2-7|NA
CASSPPAGGSAEQYF
TGTGCCAGCAGCCCGCCAGCGGGAGGGTCGGCGGAGCAGTACTTC
>TRBV7-9|TRBD2|15|TRBJ2-7|NA
CASSLSGGEIDEQYF
TGTGCCAGCAGCTTATCTGGGGGGGAGATCGACGAGCAGTACTTC
>TRBV6-2/TRBV6-3|TRBD2|19|TRBJ2-2|NA
CASSYEGYGGGRSTGELFF
TGTGCCAGCAGTTACGAGGGGTATGGTGGCGGGAGGTCCACCGGGGAGCTGTTTTTT
>TRBV2|TRBD1|19|TRBJ1-2|once
CASSEALGDRGHTNYGYTF
TGTGCCAGCAGTGAAGCGCTCGGGGACAGGGGACACACTAACTATGGCTACACCTTC
>TRBV5-1|TRBD2|17|TRBJ2-7|NA
CASSWGGSSGSSYEQYF
TGCGCCAGCAGCTGGGGCGGGAGTAGCGGGTCCTCCTACGAGCAGTACTTC
>TRBV27|NA|13|TRBJ2-6|NA
CASYSLWANVLTF
TGTGCCAGCTACAGTCTTTGGGCCAACGTCCTGACTTTC
>TRBV5-5|NA|16|TRBJ2-1|NA
CASSLAQSFSYNEQFF
TGTGCCAGCAGCTTGGCACAGTCCTTTTCCTACAATGAGCAGTTCTTC
>TRBV7-8|TRBD1|14|TRBJ1-1|NA
CASRTGGMGTEAFF
TGTGCCAGCAGGACAGGGGGCATGGGCACTGAAGCTTTCTTT
>TRBV5-1|TRBD2|17|TRBJ2-3|NA
CASSPILGGSSTDTQYF
TGCGCCAGCAGCCCCATTTTAGGCGGGAGCAGCACAGATACGCAGTATTTT
>TRBV18|NA|14|TRBJ1-1|NA
CASSPGAQKTEAFF
TGTGCCAGCTCACCAGGGGCCCAGAAAACTGAAGCTTTCTTT
>TRBV10-3|NA|16|TRBJ1-5|NA
CAISDQRAGVDQPQHF
TGTGCCATCAGTGATCAAAGGGCAGGGGTGGATCAGCCCCAGCATTTT
>TRBV28|TRBD1|13|TRBJ2-5|NA
CASGGQPRETQYF
TGTGCCAGCGGGGGACAGCCACGAGAGACCCAGTACTTC
>TRBV18|TRBD2|13|TRBJ2-7|NA
CASSQGTNYEQYF
TGTGCCAGCTCCCAAGGGACTAACTACGAGCAGTACTTC
>TRBV12-3/TRBV12-4|NA|13|TRBJ2-2|NA
CASSTTGPGELFF
TGTGCCAGCAGTACCACAGGGCCCGGGGAGCTGTTTTTT
>TRBV5-4|TRBD1|17|TRBJ2-5|NA
CASSPTLDRGRRETQYF
TGTGCCAGCAGTCCAACACTCGACAGGGGGCGGAGGGAGACCCAGTACTTC
>TRBV10-3|NA|15|TRBJ2-2|NA
CAISESYIGTGELFF
TGTGCCATCAGTGAGTCGTATATCGGCACCGGGGAGCTGTTTTTT
>TRBV7-9|NA|15|TRBJ2-2|NA
CASGGVTGMAGELFF
TGTGCCAGCGGGGGCGTCACAGGGATGGCCGGGGAGCTGTTTTTT
>TRBV5-4|NA|13|TRBJ2-5|NA
CASSLYDRETQYF
TGTGCCAGCAGCCTATATGACAGGGAGACCCAGTACTTC
>TRBV27|TRBD1|17|TRBJ1-5|NA
CASSIQGVEGSNQPQHF
TGTGCCAGCAGCATCCAGGGGGTTGAGGGCAGCAATCAGCCCCAGCATTTT
>TRBV10-3|NA|15|TRBJ1-6|NA
CAISPRDNRNSPLHF
TGTGCCATCAGTCCCAGGGACAACCGTAATTCACCCCTCCACTTT
>TRBV24-1|TRBD2|17|TRBJ2-5|NA
CATSETRTSGREETQYF
TGTGCCACCAGTGAGACCCGGACTAGCGGGAGGGAAGAGACCCAGTACTTC
>TRBV28|TRBD1|13|TRBJ2-1|NA
CASRRGQNNEQFF
TGTGCCAGCAGACGGGGACAGAACAATGAGCAGTTCTTC
>TRBV19|NA|13|TRBJ2-5|NA
CASKRTEQETQYF
TGTGCCAGTAAGAGGACAGAGCAAGAGACCCAGTACTTC
>TRBV12-3/TRBV12-4|NA|13|TRBJ2-3|NA
CASTSRPYDTQYF
TGTGCCAGCACCTCACGTCCCTACGATACGCAGTATTTT
>TRBV5-1|NA|15|TRBJ1-2|NA
CASSLSPSKGYGYTF
TGCGCCAGCAGCTTGTCGCCCTCAAAGGGGTACGGCTACACCTTC
>TRBV6-2/TRBV6-3|NA|11|TRBJ2-5|NA
CASSPRETQYF
TGTGCCAGCAGCCCGCGGGAGACCCAGTACTTC
>TRBV28|NA|18|TRBJ2-5|NA
CASSFWDEGQKGGETQYF
TGTGCCAGCAGTTTTTGGGATGAGGGCCAAAAGGGTGGGGAGACCCAGTACTTC
>TRBV7-8|TRBD2|16|TRBJ2-1|few
CASSIGTSGDRNEQFF
TGTGCCAGCAGCATCGGGACTAGCGGGGACCGTAATGAGCAGTTCTTC
>TRBV19|NA|14|TRBJ1-5|NA
CASSMSRGNQPQHF
TGTGCCAGTAGTATGTCAAGGGGAAATCAGCCCCAGCATTTT
>TRBV19|TRBD1|15|TRBJ2-7|NA
CASSGLQGSTYEQYF
TGTGCCAGTAGTGGATTACAGGGGTCCACCTACGAGCAGTACTTC
>TRBV19|TRBD1|15|TRBJ1-5|once
CASSGQGEINQPQHF
TGTGCCAGTAGTGGACAGGGGGAAATCAATCAGCCCCAGCATTTT
>TRBV7-2|TRBD2|14|TRBJ2-7|NA
CASSLGGLSYEQYF
TGTGCCAGCAGCTTAGGGGGACTATCCTACGAGCAGTACTTC
>TRBV5-5|NA|12|TRBJ2-7|NA
CASSRTGSEQYF
TGTGCCAGCAGCCGCACAGGCTCCGAGCAGTACTTC